The 5 T cell receptor beta chains below all came from one sample that was sequenced in a study of blood T cell repertoires in COVID-19. Clones were read by immunoSEQ multiplex PCR, and TCRdb kept only the in-frame ones, dropping some. The sample contains under 300,000 clones, around four fifths of which appear only once. Material: peripheral blood. These receptors were collected from a man younger than 45 who had recovered from COVID-19.

This clone was observed once. The chain has TRBV9 and TRBJ2-3, with D perhaps matching TRBD2 (6 bases). This CDR3 spans 12 amino acids. Germline V gene sequence: CDR1 SGDLS, CDR2 YYNGEE. The germline V and J ends were trimmed by 4 bases and 9 bases, with 12 bases remaining between them. The CDR3 loop reads CASSPGEHTQYF. In DNA, the CDR3 is TGTGCCAGCAGCCCGGGGGAGCACACGCAGTATTTT.

This sequence joins TRBV5-5 and TRBJ1-5; 10 bases match TRBD1. Germline loops: CDR1 SGHKS, CDR2 YYEKEE (reference sequence). V lost 4 bases, J lost 4 bases, and 2 bases stayed unmatched. This CDR3 has 14 amino acids. CDR3 DNA sequence: TGTGCCAGCAGCCAGGGACAGGGGAATCAGCCCCAGCATTTT. It yields the protein CASSQGQGNQPQHF.

Concerning this clone itself: The same CDR3 arises from other DNA sequences in this sample as well. This rearrangement joins TRBV5-1 to TRBJ1-6; 11 nucleotides match TRBD1. The CDR3 is made up of 14 amino acids. Germline CDR1 is SGHRS and CDR2 is YFSETQ. J lost 8 bases, V lost 4 bases, and 2 bases had no gene match. The CDR3 protein is CASSRGQGDSPLHF. CDR3 coding DNA: TGCGCCAGCAGCCGGGGACAGGGGGATTCACCCCTCCACTTT.

In this sample, this clone turned up a few times. This sample includes further DNA sequences coding for the same CDR3. The V and J genes are TRBV27 and TRBJ1-1, with D perhaps TRBD1 (5 bases). Trimming pared 3 bases from V and 1 base from J, leaving 9 bases between. This CDR3 spans 14 amino acids. Per the germline V gene, CDR1 is MNHEY and CDR2 is SMNVEV (reference sequence). This chain's CDR3 is CASSLGRRNTEAFF. CDR3 sequence (DNA): TGTGCCAGCAGTTTGGGGCGACGGAACACTGAAGCTTTCTTT.

The table lists this clone with a count of one. The J gene is TRBJ2-7, the V gene TRBV25-1; D possibly corresponds to TRBD2 (6 bases). V shed 9 bases and J shed 5 bases, with 14 bases lying between them. CDR1 is MGHDK and CDR2 is SYGVNS in the germline V gene. This CDR3 is built from 12 residues. This CDR3 is CARRGTVHEQYF. The CDR3 nucleotides are TGTGCCAGGCGGGGCACCGTGCACGAGCAGTACTTC.